This T cell receptor (beta chain) originates from a study of blood T cells in healthy people across ages. Across the study: Capturing about one barcoded beta molecule per two T cells was achieved by template switching.

Alongside a J-beta primer mix, a sample-barcoded 5' primer served in a second PCR lasting about 7 to 11 cycles. In TCRdb, the 5' RACE reads were re-called with MiXCR into one record per CDR3 protein. The sample has approximately 1.5 million distinct CDR3 sequences; 30% to 40% are singletons. CDR3 size: 15 residues. Germline V gene data show CDR1 as MGHRA and CDR2 as YSYEKL. V was pared by 5 bases and J by 3 bases, with 16 bases between. Material for sequencing was blood. The chain joins TRBV4-1 to TRBJ1-1, with D possibly matching TRBD1 (6 bases). This clonotype was sampled from a woman aged 25 to 45 in good health. CDR3 loop: CASSLSTGADTEAFF. The CDR3 region has the DNA TGCGCCAGCAGCTTATCGACAGGTGCCGACACTGAAGCTTTCTTT.